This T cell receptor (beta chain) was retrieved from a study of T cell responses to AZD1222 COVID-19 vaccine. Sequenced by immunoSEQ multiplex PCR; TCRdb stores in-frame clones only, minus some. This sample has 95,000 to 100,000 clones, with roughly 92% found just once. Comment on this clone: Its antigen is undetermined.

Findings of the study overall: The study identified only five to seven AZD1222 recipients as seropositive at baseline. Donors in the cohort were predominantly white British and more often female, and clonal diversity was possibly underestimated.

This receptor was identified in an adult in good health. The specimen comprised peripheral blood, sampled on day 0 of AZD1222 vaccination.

CDR3 in amino acids: CASSLVDRYNEKLFF. CDR3 sequence (DNA): TGTGCCAGCAGCTTAGTAGACAGATATAATGAAAAACTGTTTTTT. The chain carries TRBV7-9 and TRBJ1-4; maybe TRBD1 (5 bases). The length of the CDR3 is 15 residues. V dropped 1 base and J dropped 4 bases, with 10 bases sitting between them. CDR1 is SEHNR, CDR2 FQNEAQ, per germline (reference sequence). Full variable domain (remainder filled in from reference TRBV7-9 and TRBJ1-4): DTGVSQNPRHKITKRGQNVTFRCDPISEHNRLYWYRQTLGQGPEFLTYFQNEAQLEKSRLLSDRFSAERPKGSFSTLEIQRTEQGDSAMYLCASSLVDRYNEKLFFGSGTQLSVL.